This T cell receptor (beta chain) was obtained from a study of CD8+CD57+ T cells in acquired aplastic anemia. The overall study: DNA from sorted CD4+ and CD8+ cells averaged approximately 2.9 ug.

Genomic DNA acted as the template from which TCR beta VDJ combination and CDR3 sequence profiling were carried out. TCRdb fed the reads into MiXCR, producing one record per CDR3 protein. The sample includes roughly 180,000 distinct CDR3 sequences, roughly half of them seen just once. The CDR3 is 15 residues long. From germline, CDR1 is SGHNT and CDR2 YYREEE (reference sequence). The V end was cut by 4 bases, the J end by 3 bases, with 17 bases between. This chain joins TRBV5-4 and TRBJ2-7; possibly TRBD2 for D (6 bases). The sequencing sample was made of sorted CD4+, CD8+, or CD8+CD57+ T cells (not recorded which) from PBMCs. The sequence derives from a human donor in good health. The CDR3 sequence is CASSPPGDGDYEQYF. Here the CDR3 DNA reads TGTGCCAGCAGCCCACCGGGGGACGGCGACTACGAGCAGTACTTC.